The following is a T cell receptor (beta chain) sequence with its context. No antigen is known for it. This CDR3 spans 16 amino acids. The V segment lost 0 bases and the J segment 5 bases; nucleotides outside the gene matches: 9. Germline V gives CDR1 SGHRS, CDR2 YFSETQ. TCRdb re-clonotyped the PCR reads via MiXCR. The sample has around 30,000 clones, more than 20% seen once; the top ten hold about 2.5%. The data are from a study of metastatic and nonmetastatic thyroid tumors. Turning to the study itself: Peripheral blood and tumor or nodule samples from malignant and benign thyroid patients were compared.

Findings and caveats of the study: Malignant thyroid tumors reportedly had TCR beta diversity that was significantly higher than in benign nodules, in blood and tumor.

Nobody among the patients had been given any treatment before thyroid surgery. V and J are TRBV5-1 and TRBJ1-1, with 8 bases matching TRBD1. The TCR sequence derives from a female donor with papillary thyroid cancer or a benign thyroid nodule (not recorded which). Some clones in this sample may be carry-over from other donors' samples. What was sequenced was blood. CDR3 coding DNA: TGCGCCAGCAGCTTGGAGGCAGGGGGCCTGGGTACTGAAGCTTTCTTT. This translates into CASSLEAGGLGTEAFF.